The 24 T cell receptor beta chains below were found in one sample sequenced in a study of blood T cell repertoires in COVID-19. Here immunoSEQ multiplex PCR was the method, and the copy in TCRdb shows in-frame clones only, minus some. The data show about 670,000 clones, 85% to 90% seen once. The material sequenced was peripheral blood. The receptors here all came from a woman aged 18-29 years with acute or convalescent COVID-19.

The rearrangement links TRBV3-1 (or the pseudogene TRBV3-2) to TRBJ2-5; the D gene is possibly TRBD2 (6 bases). Germline lookup yields CDR1 LGHDT and CDR2 YNNKEL (reference sequence). V was trimmed by 4 bases and J by 2 bases, leaving 8 bases between them. The CDR3 sequence is 13 residues long. CDR3 DNA: TGTGCCAGCAGCCGGGGGGTTCAAGAGACCCAGTACTTC. Its protein is CASSRGVQETQYF.

This clone appeared a few times. CDR3 region: CASSLVARGGIYNEQFF. The DNA for the CDR3 is TGTGCCAGCAGCTTAGTGGCGCGGGGGGGGATATACAATGAGCAGTTCTTC. V gene TRBV11-2 combines with J gene TRBJ2-1, with TRBD2 identical over 9 bases. From germline, CDR1 is SGHAT and CDR2 FQNNGV. V dropped 1 base and J dropped 4; count of bases not matched to a gene: 8. The CDR3 contains 17 residues.

The V gene is TRBV28, the J gene TRBJ1-1, with no clear D. This CDR3 is built from 14 residues. The germline CDR1 and CDR2 sequences are MDHEN and SYDVKM. Trimming cost V 5 bases and J 1 base, with 11 bases left between them. In DNA, the CDR3 is TGTGCCAGCAGTCCATTAGACAAGAACACTGAAGCTTTCTTT. Residues: CASSPLDKNTEAFF.

The chain couples TRBV18 to TRBJ2-4, with a tentative D call TRBD2 (6 bases). Per germline, CDR1 KGHSH and CDR2 LQKENI. This CDR3 is built from 15 residues. Trimming removed 3 bases at V and 5 bases at J, with 14 bases between. The CDR3 DNA is TGTGCCAGCTCACCTCTGGGGGGAGGCGAAAACATTCAGTACTTC. Translation: CASSPLGGGENIQYF.

The chain couples TRBV5-4 to TRBJ1-2, with 7 bases that match TRBD1. The CDR3 is 14 amino acids. Germline CDR1 is SGHNT and CDR2 is YYREEE (reference sequence). J was trimmed by 1 base and V by 4 bases; bases with no gene match: 4. The CDR3 region has the DNA TGTGCCAGCAGCAACCGGGACAGTAACTATGGCTACACCTTC. Its translation is CASSNRDSNYGYTF.

J is TRBJ2-3 and V is TRBV4-2; perhaps TRBD2 as D (5 bases). The CDR3 consists of 15 residues. V was pared by 0 bases and J by 4 bases, with 11 bases between. Looked up from germline, CDR1 is LGHNA and CDR2 is YNFKEQ. The CDR3: CASSQDQSGADTQYF. In DNA, the CDR3 is TGTGCCAGCAGCCAAGATCAAAGCGGAGCAGATACGCAGTATTTT.

With regard to this clone: Relative to the germline gene, one junction end is altered; a read error may explain this. The rearrangement uses TRBV6-5 and TRBJ1-1, with TRBD1 matching 8 bases. CDR1 is MNHEY, CDR2 SVGAGI, per germline. The CDR3 sequence is 12 residues long. This CDR3 reads CASSYSGQGIIF. The CDR3 coding sequence is TGTGCCAGCAGTTACTCCGGACAGGGTATTATCTTT.

The chain recombines TRBV21-1 with TRBJ2-7; the table assigns TRBD2, which was not confirmed against the DNA. TRBV21-1 is a recognized pseudogene. CDR3 length: 15 amino acids. The CDR3: CASSNRTSADREQYF. Here the CDR3 DNA reads TGTGCCAGCAGCAACCGGACTAGCGCCGATAGGGAGCAGTACTTC.

The CDR3 reads CASTPRRDGNSPLHF. In DNA form, the CDR3 reads TGTGCCAGTACCCCCCGGCGGGACGGAAATTCACCCCTCCACTTT. The chain uses TRBV19 and TRBJ1-6, with a tentative D call TRBD1 (5 bases). V lost 7 bases and J lost 7, with 17 bases in between. Germline V gives CDR1 LNHDA, CDR2 SQIVND (reference sequence). The CDR3 has 15 amino acids.

The V and J genes are TRBV4-3 and TRBJ2-7; 8 nucleotides align to TRBD2. The germline V gene encodes CDR1 LGHNA and CDR2 YSLEER. CDR3 length: 16 amino acids. With 0 bases clipped from V and 5 bases from J, the junction kept 9 bases outside the gene matches. CDR3 coding DNA: TGCGCCAGCAGCCAAGATTCAGGGACGGGGGGGAACGAGCAGTACTTC. It is translated as CASSQDSGTGGNEQYF.

The chain combines TRBV19 with TRBJ1-1, with 8 bases matching TRBD1. Germline loops: CDR1 LNHDA, CDR2 SQIVND (reference sequence). The CDR3 contains 14 residues. The ends lost 7 bases at V and 4 bases at J; junction bases unmatched: 8. The CDR3 coding sequence is TGTGCCAGTAAGGTTTACAGGGGGGGCACTGAAGCTTTCTTT. It yields the protein CASKVYRGGTEAFF.

The sample holds one count of this clone. The chain links TRBV25-1 to TRBJ1-2, with D possibly being TRBD1 (6 bases). Trimming removed 7 bases at V and 6 bases at J, with 15 bases between. This CDR3 is 13 amino acids long. Germline V gene lookup returns CDR1 MGHDK and CDR2 SYGVNS. CDR3: CASTPGARDGYTF. The CDR3 DNA is TGTGCCAGCACCCCAGGGGCCAGGGATGGCTACACCTTC.

The chain joins TRBV5-1 to TRBJ2-7, with 12 bases lining up with TRBD2. The germline V gene encodes CDR1 SGHRS and CDR2 YFSETQ. The CDR3 consists of 16 residues. The J segment lost 6 bases and the V segment lost 2 bases, leaving 9 bases of the junction unmatched. The CDR3 spells CASSLLAGGRNPEQYF. The CDR3 nucleotides are TGCGCCAGCAGCTTACTAGCGGGGGGCCGAAACCCCGAGCAGTACTTC. Full variable domain (outside the CDR3, taken from reference TRBV5-1 and TRBJ2-7): KAGVTQTPRYLIKTRGQQVTLSCSPISGHRSVSWYQQTPGQGLQFLFEYFSETQRNKGNFPGRFSGRQFSNSRSEMNVSTLELGDSALYLCASSLLAGGRNPEQYFGPGTRLTVT.

V and J are TRBV5-4 and TRBJ2-3; D ambiguous. This CDR3 region has 12 residues. V lost 2 bases, J lost 4 bases, and 5 bases lay in between. Germline CDR1 SGHNT, CDR2 YYREEE (reference sequence). CDR3 DNA sequence: TGTGCCAGCAGCTTAATATCAGATACGCAGTATTTT. Protein product: CASSLISDTQYF. The whole variable domain, remainder taken from reference TRBV5-4 and TRBJ2-3, is ETGVTQSPTHLIKTRGQQVTLRCSSQSGHNTVSWYQQALGQGPQFIFQYYREEENGRGNFPPRFSGLQFPNYSSELNVNALELDDSALYLCASSLISDTQYFGPGTRLTVL.

The rearrangement uses TRBV7-7 and TRBJ2-3; no clear D. This CDR3 is built from 15 residues. Germline assignment: CDR1 SSHAT and CDR2 FNYEAQ (reference sequence). V was clipped by 8 bases and J by 6 bases, with 21 bases between them. The CDR3 DNA follows: TGTGCCAGCTCCCCTAAGCCCCTAATTGCGGATACGCAGTATTTT. It encodes CASSPKPLIADTQYF.

The chain combines TRBV19 with TRBJ1-1; 11 nucleotides align to TRBD1. The CDR3 consists of 16 residues. The V segment lost 5 bases and the J segment 6 bases; nucleotides outside the gene matches: 11. The germline V gene has CDR1 LNHDA and CDR2 SQIVND (reference sequence). The DNA for the CDR3 is TGTGCCAGTAGTTTCGGACAGGGGGCTTTTGCTGCTGAAGCTTTCTTT. It codes for CASSFGQGAFAAEAFF.

The chain recombines TRBV6-2 or TRBV6-3 with TRBJ2-1; D might be TRBD2 (6 bases). Trimming took off 4 bases at V and 12 bases at J, with 13 bases between the two ends. CDR1 and CDR2 from the germline V gene are MNHEY and SVGEGT. The CDR3 has 12 amino acids. CDR3 amino acids: CASSFPNGGQFF. CDR3 coding DNA: TGTGCCAGCAGTTTCCCTAACGGGGGGCAGTTCTTC.

The chain has TRBV6-5 and TRBJ1-1, with 10 bases lining up with TRBD1. The CDR3 spans 15 residues. V shed 2 bases, J shed 4 bases, and the junction held 4 bases outside the gene matches. Germline V gives CDR1 MNHEY, CDR2 SVGAGI. The CDR3 bases are TGTGCCAGCAGTTACACCGGACAGGGGGGCACTGAAGCTTTCTTT. It specifies CASSYTGQGGTEAFF.

On this clone: Other DNA sequences in this specimen translate into the identical CDR3. The chain couples TRBV5-1 to TRBJ1-1, with a tentative D call TRBD1 (6 bases). Germline V gives CDR1 SGHRS, CDR2 YFSETQ. The CDR3 runs to 14 residues. V was pared by 0 bases and J by 2 bases, with 8 bases between. CDR3 sequence: CASSLDRVNTEAFF. The CDR3, as DNA: TGCGCCAGCAGCTTGGACAGGGTAAACACTGAAGCTTTCTTT.

This rearrangement joins TRBV5-1 to TRBJ2-3; TRBD2 matches 14 bases. Germline V gene sequence: CDR1 SGHRS, CDR2 YFSETQ. The V segment lost 2 bases and the J segment 6 bases; nucleotides outside the gene matches: 2. This CDR3 has 15 residues. In DNA, the CDR3 is TGCGCCAGCAGCTTCCGGACTAGCGGGGGGGATACGCAGTATTTT. Amino acids: CASSFRTSGGDTQYF.

The J gene is TRBJ1-1, the V gene TRBV30, with TRBD1 matching over 8 bases. Germline assignment: CDR1 GTSNPN and CDR2 SVGIG (reference sequence). V trimming: 3 bases; J trimming: 0 bases; junction bases outside the gene matches: 15. CDR3 length: 18 amino acids. The CDR3 nucleotides read TGTGCCTGGAGCGTTCGTCCGGGACAGGCAATCATGAACACTGAAGCTTTCTTT. Translated: CAWSVRPGQAIMNTEAFF. The full variable domain, completed using reference TRBV30 and TRBJ1-1, is SQTIHQWPATLVQPVGSPLSLECTVEGTSNPNLYWYRQAAGRGLQLLFYSVGIGQISSEVPQNLSASRPQDRQFILSSKKLLLSDSGFYLCAWSVRPGQAIMNTEAFFGQGTRLTVV.

The chain has TRBV11-3 and TRBJ2-5, with 7 bases aligning to TRBD2. Trimming cost V 1 base and J 7 bases; bases outside gene matches: 0. Germline-derived CDR1 and CDR2 are SGHNT and YENEEA. The CDR3 is 12 amino acids. The CDR3 protein is CASSLGGGTQYF. CDR3 bases: TGTGCCAGCAGCTTAGGGGGGGGGACCCAGTACTTC.

The chain uses TRBV19 and TRBJ1-1; D gene ambiguous. This CDR3 is built from 20 residues. Germline CDR1 LNHDA, CDR2 SQIVND (reference sequence). The V gene lost 3 bases and the J gene lost 3 bases, with 29 bases spanning the gap. CDR3 amino acids: CASSIPGVRANRYTYTEAFF. The DNA for the CDR3 is TGTGCCAGTAGTATCCCCGGGGTGAGGGCGAACCGTTATACGTACACTGAAGCTTTCTTT.

The gene calls are TRBV29-1 and TRBJ1-1, with unresolved D. This CDR3 has 12 amino acids. Germline V lookup: CDR1 SQVTM, CDR2 ANQGSEA. V lost 8 bases and J lost 1, with 11 bases in between. The CDR3 loop is CSSKGANTEAFF. DNA of the CDR3: TGCAGCTCCAAGGGAGCGAACACTGAAGCTTTCTTT.